This T cell receptor (beta chain) is drawn from a study of control samples from healthy donors and cancer patients. Only in-frame clones appear in the TCRdb table, and some are missing; sequencing was by immunoSEQ multiplex PCR. The sample includes 90,000 or so clones, more than 85% of them seen just once. A single count supports this clone. The CDR3 runs 13 residues. The ends were cut back, 4 bases at V and 7 bases at J, with 12 bases in the middle. CDR1 and CDR2 from the germline V gene are LGHDT and YNNKEL (reference sequence). The chain combines TRBV3-1 (or the pseudogene TRBV3-2) with TRBJ2-3, with D possibly matching TRBD1 (5 bases). Input material: blood. The source of this sequence is a woman in her 50s in good health. The CDR3 coding sequence is TGTGCCAGCAGCCCCATAGGGGCTTATACGCAGTATTTT. Translation gives CASSPIGAYTQYF.